The 30 T cell receptor beta chains in this list originate from one sample, sequenced in a study of T-cell memory formation after mild COVID-19. TCRdb reprocessed the 5' RACE reads with MiXCR, giving one entry per CDR3 protein. The sample contains 350,000 to 500,000 distinct CDR3 sequences, about a sixth of which appear only once. Sequencing used PBMCs or a T cell subset sorted from them (not recorded which). These receptors were obtained from a man aged 18 to 29 who had mild COVID-19 (a few samples of this study predate the infection). Cell type and time point are not known.

This sequence joins TRBV28 and TRBJ2-3, with D perhaps TRBD1 or TRBD2 (5 bases each). The V gene's germline CDR1 is MDHEN and CDR2 SYDVKM. CDR3 length: 15 amino acids. V was trimmed by 7 bases and J by 1 base, leaving 15 bases between them. CDR3 amino acids: CASKSGASGTDTQYF. In DNA, the CDR3 is TGTGCCAGCAAATCCGGGGCCTCAGGCACAGATACGCAGTATTTT. The variable domain in full, with the rest retrieved from reference TRBV28 and TRBJ2-3, is DVKVTQSSRYLVKRTGEKVFLECVQDMDHENMFWYRQDPGLGLRLIYFSYDVKMKEKGDIPEGYSVSREKKERFSLILESASTNQTSMYLCASKSGASGTDTQYFGPGTRLTVL.

This clonotype appeared many times. DNA of the CDR3: TGCGCCAGCAGCTTGTCTATGGAACAGCAAAACATTCAGTACTTC. Residues: CASSLSMEQQNIQYF. This sequence joins TRBV5-1 and TRBJ2-4; D is uncertain. Germline V gene lookup returns CDR1 SGHRS and CDR2 YFSETQ. The CDR3 sequence is 15 residues long. The V end was cut by 1 base, the J end by 5 bases, with 13 bases between.

This clonotype has a handful of counts. The rearrangement uses TRBV4-3 and TRBJ2-3; 8 nucleotides agree with TRBD1. CDR3 length equals 15 residues. Germline trimming cut 4 bases from V and 3 bases from J; bases unmatched to any gene: 6. CDR1 is LGHNA, CDR2 YSLEER, per germline. The CDR3 here is CASSLRDRGTDTQYF. DNA for the CDR3: TGCGCCAGCAGCCTCCGTGACAGGGGAACAGATACGCAGTATTTT.

This clonotype was counted only a few times. V and J are TRBV20-1 and TRBJ2-5, with D possibly matching TRBD2 (6 bases). Germline lookup yields CDR1 DFQATT and CDR2 SNEGSKA (reference sequence). The CDR3 is made up of 15 amino acids. V was clipped by 0 bases and J by 5 bases, with 16 bases between them. CDR3 sequence: CSARDPWRGAETQYF. CDR3 coding DNA: TGCAGTGCTAGAGACCCTTGGAGGGGAGCGGAGACCCAGTACTTC.

This clonotype has more than one count but fewer than ten. The V call is TRBV7-9, the J call TRBJ2-3; tentative D call: TRBD1 (6 bases). From germline, CDR1 is SEHNR and CDR2 FQNEAQ (reference sequence). V was cut by 0 bases and J by 4 bases, with 8 bases left in between. There are 14 residues in the CDR3. This chain's CDR3 is CASSLAQGSDTQYF. CDR3 in DNA: TGTGCCAGCAGCTTAGCTCAGGGGTCAGATACGCAGTATTTT.

This clonotype was counted a few times. V and J are TRBV6-5 and TRBJ1-1, with a possible D match to TRBD1 (5 bases). Per germline, CDR1 MNHEY and CDR2 SVGAGI. The CDR3 consists of 13 residues. Trimming removed 7 bases at V and 1 base at J, with 10 bases between. As DNA, the CDR3 is TGTGCCAGCACTCCGACAGCGAACACTGAAGCTTTCTTT. Translated, it gives CASTPTANTEAFF.

This clonotype was observed a handful of times. The chain couples TRBV29-1 to TRBJ1-1, with D possibly being TRBD1 (5 bases). The germline gives CDR1 SQVTM, CDR2 ANQGSEA. The ends were cut back, 8 bases at V and 4 bases at J, with 11 bases in the middle. The CDR3 is 11 amino acids. CDR3 sequence reads: CSSWGGTEAFF. DNA for the CDR3: TGCAGCTCTTGGGGGGGCACTGAAGCTTTCTTT. The full variable domain, in which reference TRBV29-1 and TRBJ1-1 provide the parts outside the CDR3, is SAVISQKPSRDICQRGTSLTIQCQVDSQVTMMFWYRQQPGQSLTLIATANQGSEATYESGFVIDKFPISRPNLTFSTLTVSNMSPEDSSIYLCSSWGGTEAFFGQGTRLTVV.

The rearrangement uses TRBV20-1 and TRBJ2-1; no reliable D call. Germline CDR1 DFQATT, CDR2 SNEGSKA (reference sequence). This CDR3 has 15 residues. The V gene lost 6 bases and the J gene lost 0 bases, with 15 bases spanning the gap. CDR3 in amino acids: CSASPAGSSYNEQFF. For the CDR3, the DNA is TGCAGTGCCAGCCCGGCAGGAAGCTCCTACAATGAGCAGTTCTTC.

The chain links TRBV3-1 to TRBJ2-1; 8 nucleotides agree with TRBD2. This CDR3 has 15 residues. The J segment lost 9 bases and the V segment lost 3 bases, leaving 10 bases of the junction unmatched. The germline V gene encodes CDR1 LGHDT and CDR2 YNNKEL (reference sequence). Here the CDR3 reads CASSHPGLEEAEQFF. For the CDR3, the DNA is TGTGCCAGCAGCCACCCGGGACTAGAAGAGGCTGAGCAGTTCTTC.

This clonotype appeared a few times. V and J are TRBV6-5 and TRBJ2-7; TRBD2 matches at 9 bases. CDR1 MNHEY and CDR2 SVGAGI come from the germline V gene. V lost 5 bases, J lost 3 bases, and 5 bases stayed unmatched. CDR3 length: 14 amino acids. The CDR3 loop is CASSPATSGYEQYF. The CDR3 DNA follows: TGTGCCAGCAGTCCTGCGACTAGCGGCTACGAGCAGTACTTC.

The rearrangement joins TRBV5-1 to TRBJ1-1; 7 bases are a match to TRBD1. The CDR3 runs to 15 residues. V was clipped by 0 bases and J by 0 bases; unmatched bases: 2. Germline CDR1 is SGHRS and CDR2 is YFSETQ. The CDR3 DNA follows: TGCGCCAGCAGCTTGGGGGACAGTATGAACACTGAAGCTTTCTTT. This translates into CASSLGDSMNTEAFF.

CDR3 loop: CASRVPSRETQYF. The CDR3, as DNA: TGTGCCTCCCGGGTTCCTTCTCGAGAGACCCAGTACTTC. The rearrangement joins TRBV6-5 to TRBJ2-5; no clear D. The CDR3 has 13 amino acids. Germline loops: CDR1 MNHEY, CDR2 SVGAGI. V lost 11 bases, J lost 4 bases, and 17 bases lay in between.

This clonotype occurred a few times. The chain carries TRBV5-5 and TRBJ1-2, with D perhaps matching TRBD1 (6 bases). The ends were cut back, 3 bases at V and 4 bases at J, with 10 bases in the middle. CDR1 is SGHKS and CDR2 is YYEKEE in the germline V gene (reference sequence). CDR3 size: 13 residues. CDR3 DNA sequence: TGTGCCAGCAGCTGGGGGCACTCCTATGGCTACACCTTC. Translated: CASSWGHSYGYTF.

This clonotype was seen a few times. The V gene is TRBV27, the J gene TRBJ2-3; D is ambiguous. The CDR3 sequence is 16 residues long. The V gene's germline CDR1 is MNHEY and CDR2 SMNVEV (reference sequence). The V end lost 8 bases, the J end lost 0 bases, and 18 bases lay between the germline ends. CDR3 bases: TGTGCCAGCTCCGCGCGTCGGCAACCTAGCACAGATACGCAGTATTTT. Translated: CASSARRQPSTDTQYF.

The V and J genes are TRBV6-2 or TRBV6-3 and TRBJ2-1; 7 bases are shared with TRBD2. Germline assignment: CDR1 MNHEY and CDR2 SVGEGT. V trimming: 0 bases; J trimming: 16 bases; junction bases outside the gene matches: 6. The CDR3 has 12 amino acids. The CDR3: CASSYSLRGVFF. Written as DNA, the CDR3 is TGTGCCAGCAGTTACTCATTACGGGGGGTCTTCTTC.

There are a few counts of this clonotype. V usage is TRBV12-3 or TRBV12-4 and J usage is TRBJ2-5; 8 bases map to TRBD1. Unmatched junction bases numbered 13, after V lost 8 bases and J lost 2 bases. The CDR3 sequence is 16 residues long. The CDR3 reads CASSHRDRRWQETQYF. Here the CDR3 DNA reads TGTGCCAGCTCTCATAGGGACAGGCGGTGGCAAGAGACCCAGTACTTC.

This clonotype was recorded a few times. For the CDR3, the DNA is TGCAGTGCTTTTGGACAGGGGGCGCGAAACACCGGGGAGCTGTTTTTT. This encodes CSAFGQGARNTGELFF. This chain connects TRBV20-1 to TRBJ2-2; TRBD1 matches at 11 bases. Trimming at V came to 5 bases and at J to 2 bases, leaving 7 bases not matched to a gene. From germline, CDR1 is DFQATT and CDR2 SNEGSKA (reference sequence). The CDR3 length is 16 residues.

Note on this clonotype: The CDR3 does not end in the conserved phenylalanine or tryptophan, so this is likely a read error. Because the CDR3's place on the DNA is in doubt, the DNA is left out and the CDR3 is given as listed by TCRdb. The chain has TRBV7-8 and TRBJ2-5; the tabulated D call, TRBD1, remains unverified against the DNA. The germline V gene has CDR1 SGHVS and CDR2 FQNEAQ. The CDR3 is 15 residues long, ends included. The CDR3 protein is CASSLSQNRQTAPLS.

The genes are TRBV5-1 and TRBJ2-2; D may be TRBD1 (6 bases). Germline V gene lookup returns CDR1 SGHRS and CDR2 YFSETQ. The V and J ends lost 2 bases and 4 bases respectively, with 12 bases between them. The CDR3 runs 15 residues. The CDR3 sequence: CASSFSPGVTGELFF. The CDR3 DNA reads as TGCGCCAGCAGCTTCAGTCCAGGGGTCACCGGGGAGCTGTTTTTT.

This clonotype was observed a few times. The chain links TRBV5-6 to TRBJ1-5, with 8 bases lining up with TRBD1. The ends lost 3 bases at V and 3 bases at J; junction bases unmatched: 17. This CDR3 region has 19 residues. The germline CDR1 and CDR2 sequences are SGHDT and YYEEEE. The CDR3 loop reads CASSSRDRYRFYYNQPQHF. In nucleotides, the CDR3 is TGTGCCAGCAGCTCCCGGGACAGGTATAGGTTTTATTACAATCAGCCCCAGCATTTT.

This chain uses TRBV5-1 with TRBJ2-2; 9 bases are a match to TRBD1. V shed 4 bases, J shed 0 bases, and the junction held 1 base outside the gene matches. The V gene's germline CDR1 is SGHRS and CDR2 YFSETQ. There are 15 residues in the CDR3. In nucleotides, the CDR3 is TGCGCCAGCAGCGGACAGGGGCCGAACACCGGGGAGCTGTTTTTT. This gives the protein CASSGQGPNTGELFF. Full variable domain (missing parts from reference TRBV5-1 and TRBJ2-2): KAGVTQTPRYLIKTRGQQVTLSCSPISGHRSVSWYQQTPGQGLQFLFEYFSETQRNKGNFPGRFSGRQFSNSRSEMNVSTLELGDSALYLCASSGQGPNTGELFFGEGSRLTVL.

V usage is TRBV20-1 and J usage is TRBJ1-2; 8 bases align to TRBD1. This CDR3 has 15 amino acids. J was trimmed by 3 bases and V by 0 bases; bases with no gene match: 6. Germline lookup yields CDR1 DFQATT and CDR2 SNEGSKA (reference sequence). CDR3 coding DNA: TGCAGTGCTAGAGATGCCGGACAGGGTGACTATGGCTACACCTTC. Translating gives CSARDAGQGDYGYTF.

V and J are TRBV9 and TRBJ2-1; 9 nucleotides match TRBD2. J lost 9 bases, V lost 3 bases, and 16 bases had no gene match. The CDR3 is 17 amino acids. The germline gives CDR1 SGDLS, CDR2 YYNGEE. CDR3 sequence (DNA): TGTGCCAGCAGCGAGAGACGGTCGGCGGGGGGGCGGATTGAGCAGTTCTTC. This sequence encodes CASSERRSAGGRIEQFF. The full variable domain, in which reference TRBV9 and TRBJ2-1 provide the parts outside the CDR3, is DSGVTQTPKHLITATGQRVTLRCSPRSGDLSVYWYQQSLDQGLQFLIQYYNGEERAKGNILERFSAQQFPDLHSELNLSSLELGDSALYFCASSERRSAGGRIEQFFGPGTRLTVL.

The table lists this clonotype with a few counts. The J gene is TRBJ1-1, the V gene TRBV2; D unclear. CDR1 and CDR2 from the germline V gene are SNHLY and FYNNEI. This CDR3 spans 13 amino acids. The V and J ends lost 10 bases and 1 base respectively, with 13 bases between them. CDR3 residues: CATPWMENTEAFF. The CDR3 DNA reads as TGTGCCACCCCTTGGATGGAGAACACTGAAGCTTTCTTT.

There are a few counts of this clonotype. CDR3 nucleotide sequence: TGTGCCAGCAGTTTGGTTGATGCGAGGCAGTACTTC. Its protein is CASSLVDARQYF. The genes are TRBV12-3 or TRBV12-4 and TRBJ2-7; D gene ambiguous. V was pared by 3 bases and J by 9 bases, with 12 bases between. This CDR3 spans 12 amino acids.

This clonotype was recorded many times. The chain is built from TRBV4-1 and TRBJ2-5; 10 positions match TRBD2. J gave up 10 bases and V 3 bases, and 11 bases lay outside the gene matches. This CDR3 has 15 residues. Germline V CDR1 and CDR2: MGHRA, YSYEKL. In DNA, the CDR3 is TGCGCCAGCAGCCATCCCGGACTAGCGGTTGGAGACCAGTACTTC. Its translation: CASSHPGLAVGDQYF.

CDR3 residues: CSARPRYGGDEQFF. For the CDR3, the DNA is TGCAGTGCTAGACCCCGGTATGGGGGGGATGAGCAGTTCTTC. The J gene is TRBJ2-1, the V gene TRBV20-1, with 7 nucleotides matching TRBD2. J lost 8 bases, V lost 2 bases, and 9 bases had no gene match. There are 14 residues in the CDR3. CDR1 DFQATT and CDR2 SNEGSKA come from the germline V gene (reference sequence).

The chain uses TRBV5-1 and TRBJ1-1, with D maybe TRBD1 (5 bases). CDR3 length: 14 residues. CDR1 and CDR2 (germline): SGHRS, YFSETQ. V lost 3 bases to trimming and J lost 1 base, with 10 bases between them. The CDR3 loop is CASSYLGENTEAFF. CDR3 nucleotides: TGCGCCAGCAGCTACCTGGGGGAGAACACTGAAGCTTTCTTT.

This clonotype was seen more than once but under ten times. The rearrangement joins TRBV7-6 to TRBJ2-3; D possibly corresponds to TRBD1 (6 bases). CDR1 is SGHVS and CDR2 is FNYEAQ in the germline V gene. The V and J ends lost 5 bases and 5 bases respectively, with 17 bases between them. The CDR3 runs 15 residues. CDR3 protein: CASSISPGTLDTQYF. As DNA, the CDR3 is TGTGCCAGCAGCATAAGTCCCGGGACATTAGATACGCAGTATTTT.

The rearrangement joins TRBV7-2 to TRBJ2-7; no clear D. The CDR3 contains 12 residues. The germline V gene encodes CDR1 SGHTA and CDR2 FQGNSA. The V and J ends lost 4 bases and 4 bases respectively, with 8 bases between them. The CDR3 here is CASSYATYEQYF. The CDR3 region has the DNA TGTGCCAGCAGCTACGCGACTTACGAGCAGTACTTC. Full variable domain (remainder filled in from reference TRBV7-2 and TRBJ2-7): GAGVSQSPSNKVTEKGKDVELRCDPISGHTALYWYRQSLGQGLEFLIYFQGNSAPDKSGLPSDRFSAERTGGSVSTLTIQRTQQEDSAVYLCASSYATYEQYFGPGTRLTVT.